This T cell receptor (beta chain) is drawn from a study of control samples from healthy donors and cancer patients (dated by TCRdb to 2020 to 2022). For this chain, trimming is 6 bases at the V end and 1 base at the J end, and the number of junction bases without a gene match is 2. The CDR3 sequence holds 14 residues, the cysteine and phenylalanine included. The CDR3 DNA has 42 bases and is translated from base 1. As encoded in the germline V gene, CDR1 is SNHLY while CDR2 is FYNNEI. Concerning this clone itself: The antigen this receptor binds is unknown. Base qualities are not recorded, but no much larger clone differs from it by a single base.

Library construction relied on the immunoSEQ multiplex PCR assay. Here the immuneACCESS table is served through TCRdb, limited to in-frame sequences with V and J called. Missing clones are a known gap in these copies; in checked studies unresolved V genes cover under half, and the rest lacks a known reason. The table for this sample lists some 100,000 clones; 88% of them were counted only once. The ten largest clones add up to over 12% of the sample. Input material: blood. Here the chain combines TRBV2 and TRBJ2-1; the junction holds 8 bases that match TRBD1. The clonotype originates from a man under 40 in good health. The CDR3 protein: CASRRQGSYNEQFF. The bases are TGTGCCAGCAGGAGACAGGGGTCCTACAATGAGCAGTTCTTC.